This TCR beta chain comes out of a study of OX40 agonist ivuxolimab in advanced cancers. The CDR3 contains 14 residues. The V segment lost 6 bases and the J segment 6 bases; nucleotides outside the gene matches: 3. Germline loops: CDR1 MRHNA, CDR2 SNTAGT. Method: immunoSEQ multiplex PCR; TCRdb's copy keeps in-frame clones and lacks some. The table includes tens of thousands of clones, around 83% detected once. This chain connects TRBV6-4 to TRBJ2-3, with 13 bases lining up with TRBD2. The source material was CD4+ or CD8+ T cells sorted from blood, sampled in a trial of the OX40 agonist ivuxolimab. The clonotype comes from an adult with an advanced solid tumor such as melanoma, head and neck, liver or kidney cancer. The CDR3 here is CASSPTSGGDTQYF. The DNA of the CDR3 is TGTGCCAGCAGCCCGACTAGCGGGGGGGATACGCAGTATTTT.